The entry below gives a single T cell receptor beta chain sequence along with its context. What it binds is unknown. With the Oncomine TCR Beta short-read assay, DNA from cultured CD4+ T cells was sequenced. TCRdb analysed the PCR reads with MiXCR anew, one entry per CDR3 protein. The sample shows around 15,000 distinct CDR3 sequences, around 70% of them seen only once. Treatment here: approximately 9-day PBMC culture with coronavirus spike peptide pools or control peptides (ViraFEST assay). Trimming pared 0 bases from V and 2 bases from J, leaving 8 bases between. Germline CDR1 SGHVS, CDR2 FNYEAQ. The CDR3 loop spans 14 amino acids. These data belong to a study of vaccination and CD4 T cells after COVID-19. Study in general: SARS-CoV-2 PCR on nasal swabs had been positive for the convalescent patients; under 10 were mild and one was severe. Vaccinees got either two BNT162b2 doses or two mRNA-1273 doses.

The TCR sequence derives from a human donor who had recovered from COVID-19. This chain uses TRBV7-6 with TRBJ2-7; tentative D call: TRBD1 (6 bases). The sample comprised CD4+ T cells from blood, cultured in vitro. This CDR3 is CASSLAQGTYEQYF. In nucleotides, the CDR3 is TGTGCCAGCAGCTTAGCACAGGGAACCTACGAGCAGTACTTC.